Below, 23 T cell receptor beta chains from the same sample are listed, as sequenced in a study of CD4 T cells in relation to SARS-CoV-2 and coronaviruses. Unexposed donor CD4+ T cells date from about 2011-2018, before the COVID-19 pandemic. Profiling relied on immunoSEQ multiplex PCR, and the TCRdb table lists in-frame clones only, not all of them. The data hold around 62,000 clones, with less than 95% observed a single time. The sequencing sample was made of naive CD4+ T cells from PBMCs. Regarding subset: naive CD4+ T cells isolated by negative enrichment. All receptors derive from a human donor in good health.

This sequence joins TRBV30 and TRBJ2-3; D possibly corresponds to TRBD2 (5 bases). The V gene's germline CDR1 is GTSNPN and CDR2 SVGIG (reference sequence). The CDR3 has 13 amino acids. The V and J ends lost 5 bases and 3 bases respectively, with 12 bases between them. The DNA of the CDR3 is TGTGCCTGGGCTCGAGGGTGGACAGATACGCAGTATTTT. It yields the protein CAWARGWTDTQYF.

The rearrangement uses TRBV7-9 and TRBJ2-7; 8 positions agree with TRBD1. V was pared by 5 bases and J by 12 bases, with 15 bases of the junction left unmatched. The CDR3 spans 14 residues. The germline V gene encodes CDR1 SEHNR and CDR2 FQNEAQ (reference sequence). The CDR3 DNA reads TGTGCCAGCAGCGCGACAGGGGCGACCATTAAGCTGTACTTC. Its protein product is CASSATGATIKLYF.

V gene TRBV19 combines with J gene TRBJ2-1, with TRBD2 matching 12 bases. Unmatched junction bases numbered 9, after V lost 6 bases and J lost 9 bases. The CDR3 consists of 15 residues. In germline, CDR1 is LNHDA, CDR2 SQIVND (reference sequence). CDR3 amino acids: CASSQTSGRMGEQFF. CDR3 nucleotide sequence: TGTGCCAGTAGCCAGACTAGCGGGAGAATGGGTGAGCAGTTCTTC.

The V and J genes are TRBV2 and TRBJ1-5; 7 positions match TRBD1. Germline CDR1 and CDR2: SNHLY and FYNNEI. The CDR3 is 14 amino acids. The ends lost 8 bases at V and 4 bases at J; junction bases unmatched: 8. The CDR3 DNA reads as TGTGCCAGCGTACCCCAACAGGGGAATCAGCCCCAGCATTTT. As protein: CASVPQQGNQPQHF.

The chain links TRBV10-3 to TRBJ2-7; 7 bases agree with TRBD2. This CDR3 is built from 10 residues. In germline, CDR1 is ENHRY, CDR2 SYGVKD. CDR3 sequence reads: CAAGSYEQYF. Here the CDR3 DNA reads TGTGCAGCGGGGAGCTACGAGCAGTACTTC.

The chain links TRBV28 to TRBJ2-7; 11 bases match TRBD2. The junction had 17 bases not matched to a gene; V was cut back by 5 bases and J by 2 bases. This CDR3 region has 19 residues. The germline CDR1 and CDR2 sequences are MDHEN and SYDVKM. The DNA of the CDR3 is TGTGCCAGCAGTCGTCAATACCAGCCTAGCGGGAGGATGACCTACGAGCAGTACTTC. It specifies CASSRQYQPSGRMTYEQYF.

The chain employs TRBV6-5 and TRBJ2-4, with TRBD2 matching over 10 bases. The germline CDR1 and CDR2 sequences are MNHEY and SVGAGI. The CDR3 length is 16 residues. V lost 4 bases, J lost 0 bases, and 3 bases stayed unmatched. The CDR3 spells CASSSRLAGAKNIQYF. The CDR3 DNA follows: TGTGCCAGCAGTTCCAGACTAGCGGGAGCCAAAAACATTCAGTACTTC.

In this sample, this clone turned up a few times. The chain links TRBV5-1 to TRBJ1-2; unclear D gene. The germline gives CDR1 SGHRS, CDR2 YFSETQ. V lost 7 bases, J lost 3 bases, and 16 bases lay in between. There are 14 residues in the CDR3. The CDR3 loop reads CASYPFSADYGYTF. The CDR3 region has the DNA TGCGCCAGCTACCCGTTTTCCGCGGACTATGGCTACACCTTC.

This clone came up once. The rearrangement links TRBV5-1 to TRBJ2-3; D might be TRBD2 (5 bases). This CDR3 is built from 14 residues. Germline lookup yields CDR1 SGHRS and CDR2 YFSETQ. V was clipped by 2 bases and J by 6 bases, with 13 bases between them. Here the CDR3 reads CASSFGVPQDTQYF. CDR3 bases: TGCGCCAGCAGCTTCGGGGTCCCCCAGGATACGCAGTATTTT.

The gene calls are TRBV7-9 and TRBJ1-2; 7 nucleotides align to TRBD1. V gave up 6 bases and J gave up 4 bases; unmatched junction bases: 8. The CDR3 contains 14 residues. Germline loops: CDR1 SEHNR, CDR2 FQNEAQ (reference sequence). The CDR3 DNA is TGTGCCAGCAGTCCCACCGGGACAGTCTATGGCTACACCTTC. Translating gives CASSPTGTVYGYTF.

The gene calls are TRBV7-2 and TRBJ2-5, with 7 bases identical to TRBD1. The V segment lost 6 bases and the J segment 1 base; nucleotides outside the gene matches: 2. The CDR3 extends over 13 amino acids. The germline gives CDR1 SGHTA, CDR2 FQGNSA. The CDR3 sequence: CASSRGLQETQYF. CDR3 coding DNA: TGTGCCAGCAGTAGGGGGCTCCAAGAGACCCAGTACTTC.

This chain joins TRBV3-1 (or the pseudogene TRBV3-2) and TRBJ1-4; 9 bases fit TRBD1. The CDR3 is 13 residues long. In germline, CDR1 is LGHDT, CDR2 YNNKEL (reference sequence). J lost 11 bases, V lost 5 bases, and 6 bases had no gene match. The CDR3 here is CASSAGQGLKLFF. In nucleotides, the CDR3 is TGTGCCAGCAGCGCGGGACAGGGCCTTAAACTGTTTTTT.

This sequence joins TRBV19 and TRBJ1-5; the match to TRBD1 covers 8 bases. Germline V gene data show CDR1 as LNHDA and CDR2 as SQIVND (reference sequence). The V and J ends lost 7 bases and 6 bases, in that order; junction bases with no gene match: 14. The CDR3 has 16 residues. The CDR3 region is CASTPRDRNGGQPQHF. The CDR3 region has the DNA TGTGCCAGTACCCCCCGGGACAGGAACGGAGGTCAGCCCCAGCATTTT.

The chain has TRBV4-2 and TRBJ2-3; 11 bases are a match to TRBD2. The CDR3 is 18 amino acids. J was trimmed by 0 bases and V by 4 bases; bases with no gene match: 9. Germline V lookup: CDR1 LGHNA, CDR2 YNFKEQ. The DNA of the CDR3 is TGTGCCAGCAGCCGTAGCGGGAGGGCTCGATTTAGCACAGATACGCAGTATTTT. Residues: CASSRSGRARFSTDTQYF.

The chain recombines TRBV6-2 or TRBV6-3 with TRBJ2-7; 13 bases map to TRBD2. The CDR3 runs 17 residues. Per the germline V gene, CDR1 is MNHEY and CDR2 is SVGEGT. Trimming removed 2 bases from V and 4 bases from J; junction bases left unmatched: 8. Here the CDR3 DNA reads TGTGCCAGCAGTTACCCACGTGGGACTAGCGGGACATACGAGCAGTACTTC. This gives the protein CASSYPRGTSGTYEQYF.

The CDR3: CASSMGPTLAKNIQYF. Written as DNA, the CDR3 is TGTGCCAGTAGTATGGGTCCTACACTAGCCAAAAACATTCAGTACTTC. This chain joins TRBV19 and TRBJ2-4; D unclear. The CDR3 extends over 16 amino acids. The V gene lost 3 bases and the J gene lost 0 bases, with 12 bases spanning the gap. Germline V gene sequence: CDR1 LNHDA, CDR2 SQIVND (reference sequence).

This clone was counted a single time. The chain links TRBV12-3 or TRBV12-4 to TRBJ1-1; the D is unclear. CDR3 length: 13 amino acids. Between the trimmed V and J ends, which lost 5 bases and 0 bases, there was a span of 7 bases. CDR3 region: CASSGRMNTEAFF. DNA of the CDR3: TGTGCCAGCAGTGGACGCATGAACACTGAAGCTTTCTTT.

To note about this clone: Other DNA sequences in this specimen translate into the identical CDR3. The chain recombines TRBV5-1 with TRBJ2-7; D remains unclear. CDR3 length: 14 residues. V was shortened by 0 bases and J by 0 bases, with 7 bases between the two germline ends. In germline, CDR1 is SGHRS, CDR2 YFSETQ. The CDR3 nucleotides read TGCGCCAGCAGCTTGGCCTCGGACTCCTACGAGCAGTACTTC. It specifies CASSLASDSYEQYF. Looking up the rest from reference TRBV5-1 and TRBJ2-7 gives the full variable domain: KAGVTQTPRYLIKTRGQQVTLSCSPISGHRSVSWYQQTPGQGLQFLFEYFSETQRNKGNFPGRFSGRQFSNSRSEMNVSTLELGDSALYLCASSLASDSYEQYFGPGTRLTVT.

The CDR3 is CASSYSRNTEAFF. The CDR3 DNA is TGTGCCAGCAGTTACTCGAGAAACACTGAAGCTTTCTTT. V usage is TRBV6-5 and J usage is TRBJ1-1; D unresolved. V was clipped by 0 bases and J by 2 bases, with 4 bases between them. Germline assignment: CDR1 MNHEY and CDR2 SVGAGI. The length of the CDR3 is 13 residues.

This chain connects TRBV7-2 to TRBJ2-3, with 7 positions matching TRBD2. Looked up from germline, CDR1 is SGHTA and CDR2 is FQGNSA. The CDR3 totals 13 residues. J lost 7 bases, V lost 5 bases, and 6 bases had no gene match. CDR3 loop: CASSQGGGYTQYF. The CDR3 DNA reads as TGTGCCAGCAGCCAAGGCGGGGGATATACGCAGTATTTT.

V and J are TRBV5-5 and TRBJ1-2, with no clear D. Trimming took 1 base from V and 1 from J, leaving 5 bases between them. CDR3 length equals 13 residues. Germline CDR1 reads SGHKS; CDR2 reads YYEKEE (reference sequence). The CDR3 is CASSLTVNYGYTF. The CDR3 nucleotides read TGTGCCAGCAGCTTGACAGTTAACTATGGCTACACCTTC.

The CDR3 DNA sequence: TGTGCCAGCTCATCGAGGGGGTTCCGCCAAGAGACCCAGTACTTC. Protein sequence: CASSSRGFRQETQYF. The rearrangement links TRBV18 to TRBJ2-5; D perhaps matches TRBD1 (6 bases). The CDR3 sequence is 15 residues long. Germline CDR1 KGHSH, CDR2 LQKENI. Trimming removed 5 bases from V and 1 base from J, with 14 bases in between.

This clone was seen only a few times. The chain joins TRBV18 to TRBJ2-7; 8 bases align to TRBD2. CDR1 KGHSH and CDR2 LQKENI come from the germline V gene. Trimming removed 2 bases from V and 1 base from J; junction bases left unmatched: 1. The CDR3 length is 14 residues. CDR3 in DNA: TGTGCCAGCTCACCAGCGGGAGGTTCCTACGAGCAGTACTTC. Amino acids: CASSPAGGSYEQYF.